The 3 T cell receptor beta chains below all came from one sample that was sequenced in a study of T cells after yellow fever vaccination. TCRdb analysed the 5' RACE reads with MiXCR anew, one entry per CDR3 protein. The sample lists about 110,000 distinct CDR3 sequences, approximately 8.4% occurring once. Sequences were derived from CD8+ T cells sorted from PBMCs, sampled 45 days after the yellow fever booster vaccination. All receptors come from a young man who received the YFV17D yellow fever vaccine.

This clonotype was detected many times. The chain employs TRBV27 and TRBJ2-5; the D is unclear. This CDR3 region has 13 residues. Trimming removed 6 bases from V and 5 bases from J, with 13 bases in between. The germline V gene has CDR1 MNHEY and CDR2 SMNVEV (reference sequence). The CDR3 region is CASSDVRSETQYF. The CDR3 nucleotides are TGTGCCAGCAGCGATGTTAGGTCGGAGACCCAGTACTTC.

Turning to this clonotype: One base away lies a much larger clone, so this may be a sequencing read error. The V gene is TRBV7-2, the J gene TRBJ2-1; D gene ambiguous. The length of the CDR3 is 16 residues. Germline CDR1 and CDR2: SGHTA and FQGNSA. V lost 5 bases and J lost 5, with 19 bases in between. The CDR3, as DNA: TGTGCCAGCAGCCCCACCTCAGACGCGTGGCACAATGAGCAGTTCTTC. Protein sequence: CASSPTSDAWHNEQFF.

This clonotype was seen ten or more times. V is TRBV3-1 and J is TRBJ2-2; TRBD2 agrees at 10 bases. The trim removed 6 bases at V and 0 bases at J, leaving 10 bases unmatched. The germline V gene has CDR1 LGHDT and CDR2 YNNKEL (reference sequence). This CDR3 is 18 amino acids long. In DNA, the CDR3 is TGTGCCAGCAGGTATGGACTAGCGGAAATCGCGAACACCGGGGAGCTGTTTTTT. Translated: CASRYGLAEIANTGELFF.